A single sample is the source of the 21 T cell receptor beta chains below, sequenced in a study of shared clonotypes between healthy human individuals. Cells designated naive CD8 were CD45RO-negative and were positively selected for CCR7, with terminally differentiated effector memory CD45RA+ cells excluded. Clones were read by immunoSEQ multiplex PCR, and TCRdb kept only the in-frame ones, dropping some. The table has hundreds of thousands of clones, roughly 98% seen once. Sequencing input: naive CD8+ T cells sorted from blood. The source is a man aged 30 to 39 in good health.

The chain recombines TRBV7-9 with TRBJ2-1; D call uncertain. Trimming took off 5 bases at V and 10 bases at J, with 12 bases between the two ends. This CDR3 contains 12 residues. Germline V CDR1 and CDR2: SEHNR, FQNEAQ (reference sequence). CDR3 sequence reads: CASSPTDLEQFF. In DNA, the CDR3 is TGTGCCAGCAGCCCGACGGATCTAGAGCAGTTCTTC.

The chain employs TRBV19 and TRBJ2-1; 8 bases match TRBD2. Trimming took 6 bases from V and 3 from J; bases not matched to a gene: 7. CDR3 size: 15 residues. Germline values: CDR1 LNHDA, CDR2 SQIVND (reference sequence). CDR3 residues: CASRFAGGHYNEQFF. In DNA form, the CDR3 reads TGTGCCAGTAGATTCGCGGGAGGTCACTACAATGAGCAGTTCTTC.

CDR3: CASSYAGVGSKQYF. CDR3 nucleotides: TGCGCCAGCAGCTACGCAGGGGTTGGAAGTAAGCAGTACTTC. The genes are TRBV4-1 and TRBJ2-7; D is perhaps TRBD1 (6 bases). The length of the CDR3 is 14 residues. Trimming shortened V by 5 bases and J by 8 bases, and 19 bases separated the two germline ends. Germline V CDR1 and CDR2: MGHRA, YSYEKL.

This sequence joins TRBV6-6 and TRBJ1-2; 10 nucleotides match TRBD1. J gave up 6 bases and V 5 bases, and 6 bases lay outside the gene matches. This CDR3 has 14 amino acids. The germline V gene encodes CDR1 MNHNY and CDR2 SVGAGI (reference sequence). The CDR3 DNA reads as TGTGCCAGCAGTCGCCCCGGGACAGGGGATGGCTACACCTTC. This gives the protein CASSRPGTGDGYTF.

This clone has a single count. The chain recombines TRBV2 with TRBJ2-5; D is uncertain. Germline CDR1 reads SNHLY; CDR2 reads FYNNEI. Trimming took 7 bases from V and 1 from J, leaving 7 bases between them. The CDR3 extends over 12 amino acids. CDR3 residues: CASTRLQETQYF. Here the CDR3 DNA reads TGTGCCAGCACCCGACTCCAAGAGACCCAGTACTTC.

V usage is TRBV5-4 and J usage is TRBJ2-1; no reliable D call. Germline V lookup: CDR1 SGHNT, CDR2 YYREEE (reference sequence). This CDR3 region has 13 residues. V shed 3 bases and J shed 3 bases, with 7 bases lying between them. DNA of the CDR3: TGTGCCAGCAGCTATGGCAGCTACAATGAGCAGTTCTTC. Amino acid sequence: CASSYGSYNEQFF.

The chain links TRBV5-1 to TRBJ2-3; D ambiguous. The CDR3 runs to 14 residues. Germline V CDR1 and CDR2: SGHRS, YFSETQ. V gave up 2 bases and J gave up 0 bases, with 7 bases separating them. The CDR3 bases are TGCGCCAGCAGCTTTATTACTAGCACAGATACGCAGTATTTT. Its translation: CASSFITSTDTQYF. Variable domain in full (rest from reference TRBV5-1 and TRBJ2-3): KAGVTQTPRYLIKTRGQQVTLSCSPISGHRSVSWYQQTPGQGLQFLFEYFSETQRNKGNFPGRFSGRQFSNSRSEMNVSTLELGDSALYLCASSFITSTDTQYFGPGTRLTVL.

In this sample, this clone turned up once. The chain has TRBV10-2 and TRBJ2-2; D not certain. The CDR3 covers 15 residues. Trimming removed 1 base from V and 0 bases from J, with 6 bases in between. Germline V gene data show CDR1 as WSHSY and CDR2 as SAAADI. The CDR3 DNA is TGCGCCAGCAGTGAGTGGCCCTCGAACACCGGGGAGCTGTTTTTT. Translated: CASSEWPSNTGELFF.

The V and J genes are TRBV6-5 and TRBJ2-3; D gene uncertain. Germline V gene data show CDR1 as MNHEY and CDR2 as SVGAGI. Trimming pared 10 bases from V and 1 base from J, leaving 9 bases between. The length of the CDR3 is 12 residues. The CDR3 nucleotides read TGTGCCACAGACTCAGGCACAGATACGCAGTATTTT. It translates to CATDSGTDTQYF.

The chain carries TRBV15 and TRBJ2-3; no clear D. CDR3 length: 16 amino acids. Germline CDR1 and CDR2: LNHNV and YYDKDF (reference sequence). The ends were cut back, 4 bases at V and 2 bases at J, with 16 bases in the middle. The CDR3 DNA reads TGTGCCACCAGCAATCTACCGGATGGAATCACAGATACGCAGTATTTT. Protein product: CATSNLPDGITDTQYF.

This clone has a single count. J is TRBJ2-7 and V is TRBV9; TRBD1 is a possible D gene (6 bases). CDR1 is SGDLS and CDR2 is YYNGEE in the germline V gene. V was trimmed by 3 bases and J by 0 bases, leaving 10 bases between them. The CDR3 totals 14 residues. The CDR3 loop reads CASSDRDISYEQYF. CDR3 sequence (DNA): TGTGCCAGCAGCGACCGGGACATCTCCTACGAGCAGTACTTC.

The V gene is TRBV7-9, the J gene TRBJ2-7, with TRBD1 matching over 10 bases. Germline trimming cut 7 bases from V and 2 bases from J; bases unmatched to any gene: 11. Germline V gene lookup returns CDR1 SEHNR and CDR2 FQNEAQ (reference sequence). This CDR3 has 16 amino acids. This CDR3 reads CASTGNSGTGAYEQYF. The CDR3 DNA is TGTGCCAGCACCGGAAATTCGGGGACAGGGGCCTACGAGCAGTACTTC.

CDR3 protein: CASSLEYGRDHEQYF. The CDR3 bases are TGTGCCAGCAGCTTAGAGTACGGTAGGGACCACGAGCAGTACTTC. The chain uses TRBV11-3 and TRBJ2-7; TRBD1 or TRBD2 may be the D gene (5 bases each). The CDR3 is 15 amino acids. The V gene's germline CDR1 is SGHNT and CDR2 YENEEA. Between the trimmed V and J ends, which lost 0 bases and 5 bases, there was a span of 14 bases.

This chain joins TRBV5-1 and TRBJ2-1, with no clear D. The V gene lost 0 bases and the J gene lost 8 bases, with 12 bases spanning the gap. This CDR3 spans 14 amino acids. In germline, CDR1 is SGHRS, CDR2 YFSETQ. Written as DNA, the CDR3 is TGCGCCAGCAGCTTGGATCCTAGTTGGGATGAGCAGTTCTTC. Translation: CASSLDPSWDEQFF.

The V and J genes are TRBV6-1 and TRBJ2-2; maybe TRBD1 (5 bases). Trimming cost V 4 bases and J 7 bases, with 13 bases left between them. Germline V CDR1 and CDR2: MNHNS, SASEGT. The CDR3 is 14 amino acids. This chain's CDR3 is CASSGGPADGELFF. CDR3 coding DNA: TGTGCCAGCAGTGGGGGCCCGGCGGACGGGGAGCTGTTTTTT.

The chain carries TRBV5-5 and TRBJ2-7; no clear D. The CDR3 is 15 amino acids. Trimming took 2 bases from V and 3 from J, leaving 15 bases between them. Germline assignment: CDR1 SGHKS and CDR2 YYEKEE (reference sequence). The CDR3 is CASSFLGTDRYEQYF. CDR3 DNA: TGTGCCAGCAGCTTCCTCGGCACTGACCGCTACGAGCAGTACTTC.

This clone was counted once. This sequence joins TRBV10-3 and TRBJ1-5; D gene unclear. The CDR3 length is 14 residues. V shed 2 bases and J shed 2 bases, with 7 bases lying between them. Looked up from germline, CDR1 is ENHRY and CDR2 is SYGVKD. The CDR3 DNA reads as TGTGCCATCAGTGAGACAGTTGGCAATCAGCCCCAGCATTTT. Its translation: CAISETVGNQPQHF.

Points on this clone: Different DNA sequences within this sample yield the same CDR3. This rearrangement joins TRBV7-8 to TRBJ2-5; 8 nucleotides align to TRBD1. This CDR3 has 13 amino acids. In germline, CDR1 is SGHVS, CDR2 FQNEAQ. The ends lost 3 bases at V and 4 bases at J; junction bases unmatched: 1. This chain's CDR3 is CASSFRGRETQYF. CDR3 DNA: TGTGCCAGCAGCTTCAGGGGGCGAGAGACCCAGTACTTC.

This chain uses TRBV29-1 with TRBJ2-5; weak D call: TRBD2 (5 bases). Germline CDR1 reads SQVTM; CDR2 reads ANQGSEA. The CDR3 is 15 residues long. V was pared by 2 bases and J by 7 bases, with 20 bases between. The CDR3 nucleotides read TGCAGCGTTGAAAAGGGAGCCGATCCTGCCGGGACCCAGTACTTC. It is translated as CSVEKGADPAGTQYF.

V usage is TRBV4-3 and J usage is TRBJ2-7; TRBD2 aligns across 9 bases. The CDR3 spans 15 residues. V dropped 5 bases and J dropped 0; count of bases not matched to a gene: 5. Germline loops: CDR1 LGHNA, CDR2 YSLEER. The CDR3 spells CASSASSGNSYEQYF. The CDR3 bases are TGCGCCAGCAGCGCATCTAGCGGGAACTCCTACGAGCAGTACTTC.

Only one count was recorded for this clone. The chain employs TRBV13 and TRBJ2-7, with a possible D match to TRBD1 (6 bases). This CDR3 is 14 amino acids long. V was trimmed by 2 bases and J by 5 bases, leaving 13 bases between them. Per germline, CDR1 PRHDT and CDR2 FYEKMQ (reference sequence). CDR3 loop: CASSLRAGVDEQYF. The CDR3, as DNA: TGTGCCAGCAGCTTAAGGGCAGGGGTTGACGAGCAGTACTTC.